The present T cell receptor beta chain was sequenced within a study of vaccination and CD4 T cells after COVID-19. Whole-study findings and limits: Detection of a median around 85% of reactive clones in convalescent patients was confined to the period after vaccination.

Noted treatment: approximately 11-day PBMC culture with coronavirus spike peptide pools or control peptides (ViraFEST assay). For ViraFEST, peptide pools expanded antigen-specific T cells, after which the TCRs were sequenced. About 1.9 million PBMCs went into each well for culture with 10 IU/ml IL-2 and around 10 ug/ml peptide pools. Culture proceeded for approximately nine days, and CD4+ T cells were then isolated by negative selection. Cultured CD4+ T cells had their DNA profiled by the Oncomine TCR Beta short-read assay. Each CDR3 protein gets one entry after TCRdb re-called the PCR reads with MiXCR. In the table there are just over 15,000 distinct CDR3 sequences, 55% to 85% of which are singletons. The table lists this clonotype with a few counts. The antigen is undetermined. This TCR was recovered from a human donor who had recovered from COVID-19. Sequenced: CD4+ T cells from blood, cultured in vitro.

The chain's CDR3 is CATSRDQWGPRKGNTEAFF. CDR3 nucleotide sequence: TGTGCCACCAGCAGAGATCAGTGGGGACCAAGAAAGGGGAACACTGAAGCTTTCTTT. The chain is built from TRBV15 and TRBJ1-1, with a tentative D call TRBD1 (5 bases). The germline CDR1 and CDR2 sequences are LNHNV and YYDKDF (reference sequence). Trimming left V 0 bases short and J 1 base short, with 21 bases between. This CDR3 spans 19 amino acids.